This paragraph covers one TCR beta chain sequence. Its antigen remains unknown. Gene names refer to mouse genes. Coverage ceases 4 residues before the CDR3 finishes, and the germline J gene fills in the end. The data were obtained in a study of CD8+ T cells in alopecia areata. Study summary: Skin grafts from roughly 6-13-month-old C3H/HeJ donors with spontaneous alopecia were placed on approximately 7-10-week-old female C3H/HeJ mice.

As the sequencing template, cDNA was produced by extracting RNA and reverse transcribing it. The protocol was immunoSEQ multiplex PCR, while the TCRdb copy is restricted to in-frame clones and leaves out a portion. The sample has around 290,000 clones, none seen only once. Study findings and constraints: When scalp samples are sequenced, resident alphabeta T cells of normal skin are also captured. Affected scalp, especially in alopecia totalis/universalis, had a higher clonality than normal scalp did.

Germline lookup yields CDR1 NSQYPW and CDR2 LRSPGD (reference sequence). This CDR3 comprises 13 residues. Cells that came from pooled cutaneous lymph nodes were sorted using CD4, CD8alpha, NKG2D, NKG2ACE and other markers. V and J are TRBV1 and TRBJ2-7, with TRBD1 matching over 7 bases. This TCR derives from a C3H/HeJ mouse with alopecia areata. For the strain, the MHC haplotype given is H2-k. Material: CD4+ T cells sorted from a lymph node. The sequenced part of the CDR3 DNA is TGCACCTGCAGTGCAGACGACAGGGAT. Translation gives CTCSADDRD. The whole CDR3 protein reads CTCSADDRDEQYF. Combining the CDR3 with reference TRBV1 and TRBJ2-7 gives the whole variable domain VTLLEQNPRWRLVPRGQAVNLRCILKNSQYPWMSWYQQDLQKQLQWLFTLRSPGDKEVKSLPGADYLATRVTDTELRLQVANMSQGRTLYCTCSADDRDEQYFGPGTRLTVL.